Listed here is a single T cell receptor beta chain. The specificity of this receptor is unknown. No base qualities exist here, and no much larger clone lies one base off it. The data derive from a study of blood T cell repertoires in COVID-19 (dated by TCRdb to between 2020 and 2021). Regarding the research as a whole: Samples covering the acute and convalescent phases of COVID-19 were provided by collaborators in the United States, Italy and Spain. The material from the prospective study consisted of cDNA or gDNA derived from T cells, B-cell-depleted T cells, or PBMCs. Subjects who had been exposed to COVID-19, were actively infected with it, or had recovered from it provided the deeply sampled blood TCRbeta repertoires that made up the dataset. The repertoires were made available in a free public database intended to serve as a resource for research on the immune response to SARS-CoV-2. Samples came from the ongoing ImmuneRACE study (first 160 participants) plus 1,254 subjects from 6 global collaborators. Nearly every sample came with metadata listing a de-identified subject ID, COVID-19 status, age in years and sex. Where available, HLA class I and class II types were obtained from metadata supplied by the sample provider rather than from assay-based typing. General conclusions and limits of the study: The quantity of clinical and demographic metadata differed by source and by participant and was supplied without curation.

TCRbeta CDR3 regions were amplified from genomic DNA by means of the immunoSEQ Assay, a bias-controlled multiplex PCR. In the source study's methods: The number of nucleated cells in each sample was estimated from the amplification of reference gene primers within the assay. To quantify the absolute abundance of each unique TCRbeta CDR3 rearrangement, sequence reads were collapsed and filtered. Productive Simpson clonality was computed per sample as the square root of Simpson's diversity index over productive rearrangements. The source is immuneACCESS, and TCRdb retained only in-frame sequences with V and J called. Part of the clones is not carried over; for the studies checked, unresolved V genes explain less than half of this, and the remainder is unexplained. That table supplies the V and J calls and clone size; D and trimming were determined from the DNA. For this sample there are hundreds of thousands of clones; roughly 85% appear just once. The ten largest clones capture about 9.1% of the sample.

The CDR3 numbers 14 residues from cysteine through phenylalanine. The DNA shown is the 42-base CDR3, in frame from base 1. The junction carries 6 bases between V and J, which are trimmed by 1 base and 0 bases respectively. From a lookup of the germline V gene, CDR1 and CDR2 are SGDLS and YYNGEE. Participants in the prospective study were aged roughly 18 to 100 years, lived in about two dozen United States geographic areas, and enrolled through a virtual design. In the prospective study, participants were assigned to cohorts based on the clinical history participants reported in a screening survey and a study questionnaire. In the prospective study, whole blood, serum and a nasopharyngeal or oropharyngeal swab were collected from each participant by mobile phlebotomists. Participants in the prospective study had the option to provide additional blood draws and questionnaires over a roughly two-month period. Before DNA extraction, blood samples from the prospective study were shipped at room temperature or frozen.

The chain employs TRBV9 and TRBJ2-3, with a weak D call of TRBD1 (5 bases match). Specimen: PBMCs or T cells enriched from blood (not recorded which). The source is a woman aged 50 to 60 with acute COVID-19. The encoded CDR3 is CASSVRQSTDTQYF. Read as DNA, the sequence is TGTGCCAGCAGCGTAAGACAGAGCACAGATACGCAGTATTTT.